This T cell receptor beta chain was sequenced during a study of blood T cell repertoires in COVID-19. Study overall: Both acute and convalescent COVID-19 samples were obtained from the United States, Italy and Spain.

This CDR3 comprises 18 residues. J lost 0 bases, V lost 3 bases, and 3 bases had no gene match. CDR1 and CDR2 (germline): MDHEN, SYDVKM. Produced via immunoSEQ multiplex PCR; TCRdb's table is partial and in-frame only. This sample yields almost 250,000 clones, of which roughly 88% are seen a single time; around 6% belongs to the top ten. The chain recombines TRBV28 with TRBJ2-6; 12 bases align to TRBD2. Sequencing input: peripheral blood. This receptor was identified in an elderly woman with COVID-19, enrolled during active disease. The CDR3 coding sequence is TGTGCCAGCAGTTTTTGGACTAGCGGGGACTCTGGGGCCAACGTCCTGACTTTC. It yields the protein CASSFWTSGDSGANVLTF.